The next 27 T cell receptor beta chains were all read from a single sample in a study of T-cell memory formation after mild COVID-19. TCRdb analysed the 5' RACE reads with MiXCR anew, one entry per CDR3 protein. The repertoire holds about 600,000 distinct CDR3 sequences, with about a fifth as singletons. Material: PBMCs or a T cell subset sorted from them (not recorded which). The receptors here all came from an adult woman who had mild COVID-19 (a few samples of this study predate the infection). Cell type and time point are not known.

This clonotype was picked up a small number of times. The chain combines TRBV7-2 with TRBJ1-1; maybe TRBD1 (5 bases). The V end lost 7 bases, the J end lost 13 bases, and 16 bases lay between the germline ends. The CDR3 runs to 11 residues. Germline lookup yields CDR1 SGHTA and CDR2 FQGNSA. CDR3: CASTFHGGSFF. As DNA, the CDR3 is TGTGCCAGCACCTTCCACGGGGGAAGTTTCTTT. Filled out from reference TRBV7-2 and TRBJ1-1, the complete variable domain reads GAGVSQSPSNKVTEKGKDVELRCDPISGHTALYWYRQSLGQGLEFLIYFQGNSAPDKSGLPSDRFSAERTGGSVSTLTIQRTQQEDSAVYLCASTFHGGSFFGQGTRLTVV.

The CDR3 region is CASSPPRTSLGSYEQYF. For the CDR3, the DNA is TGTGCCAGCAGCCCCCCCCGGACGTCGCTGGGGTCCTACGAGCAGTACTTC. The chain links TRBV7-9 to TRBJ2-7; D uncertain. The CDR3 is 17 amino acids. The germline V and J ends were trimmed by 5 bases and 1 base, with 21 bases remaining between them. Germline V gene sequence: CDR1 SEHNR, CDR2 FQNEAQ (reference sequence).

Written as DNA, the CDR3 is TGTGCCAGCAGCGATACAGGGTCTCTCTGGTATGGCTACACCTTC. Translating gives CASSDTGSLWYGYTF. J is TRBJ1-2 and V is TRBV6-1; D may be TRBD1 (6 bases). The CDR3 spans 15 residues. Trimming removed 6 bases from V and 5 bases from J, with 19 bases in between. In germline, CDR1 is MNHNS, CDR2 SASEGT.

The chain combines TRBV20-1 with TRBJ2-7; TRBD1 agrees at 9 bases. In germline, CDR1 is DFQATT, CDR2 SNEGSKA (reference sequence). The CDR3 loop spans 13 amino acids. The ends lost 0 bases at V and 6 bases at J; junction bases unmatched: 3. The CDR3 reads CSARDTGGPEQYF. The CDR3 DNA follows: TGCAGTGCTAGAGATACAGGGGGCCCCGAGCAGTACTTC.

The CDR3 coding sequence is TGTGCCAGCAAGACGGACAGCCGGCATAGCAATCAGCCCCAGCATTTT. This sequence encodes CASKTDSRHSNQPQHF. The chain has TRBV28 and TRBJ1-5; D is possibly TRBD1 (6 bases). Germline V lookup: CDR1 MDHEN, CDR2 SYDVKM. This CDR3 has 16 amino acids. Trimming removed 7 bases from V and 0 bases from J, with 16 bases in between.

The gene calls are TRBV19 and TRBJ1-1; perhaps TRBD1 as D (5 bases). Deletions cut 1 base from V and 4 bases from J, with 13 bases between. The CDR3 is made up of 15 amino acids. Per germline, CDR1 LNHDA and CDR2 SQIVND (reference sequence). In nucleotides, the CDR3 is TGTGCCAGTAGTATAGTATTGGGGGGTAGCACTGAAGCTTTCTTT. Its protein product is CASSIVLGGSTEAFF.

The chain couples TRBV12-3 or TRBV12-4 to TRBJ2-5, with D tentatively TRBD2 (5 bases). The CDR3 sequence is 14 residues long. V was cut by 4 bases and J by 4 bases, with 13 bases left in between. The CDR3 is CASSSQGRRETQYF. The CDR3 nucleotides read TGTGCCAGCAGTTCCCAAGGGAGACGAGAGACCCAGTACTTC.

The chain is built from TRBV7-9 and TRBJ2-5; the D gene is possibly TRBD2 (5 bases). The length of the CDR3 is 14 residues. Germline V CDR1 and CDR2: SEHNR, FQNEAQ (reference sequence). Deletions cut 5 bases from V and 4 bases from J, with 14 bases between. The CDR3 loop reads CASSPTLRGETQYF. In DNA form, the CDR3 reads TGTGCCAGCAGCCCTACGTTACGGGGAGAGACCCAGTACTTC.

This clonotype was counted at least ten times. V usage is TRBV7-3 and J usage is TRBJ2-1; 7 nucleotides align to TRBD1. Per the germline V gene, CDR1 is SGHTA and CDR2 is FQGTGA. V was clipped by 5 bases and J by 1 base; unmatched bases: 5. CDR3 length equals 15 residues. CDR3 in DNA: TGTGCCAGCAGCCCTGACAGGGCTTCCTACAATGAGCAGTTCTTC. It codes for CASSPDRASYNEQFF.

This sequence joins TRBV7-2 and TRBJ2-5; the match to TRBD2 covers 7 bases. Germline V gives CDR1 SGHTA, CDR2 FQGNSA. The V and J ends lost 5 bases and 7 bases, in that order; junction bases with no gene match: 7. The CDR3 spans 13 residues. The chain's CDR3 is CASSAGREGTQYF. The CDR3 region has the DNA TGTGCCAGCAGCGCAGGAAGGGAGGGGACCCAGTACTTC.

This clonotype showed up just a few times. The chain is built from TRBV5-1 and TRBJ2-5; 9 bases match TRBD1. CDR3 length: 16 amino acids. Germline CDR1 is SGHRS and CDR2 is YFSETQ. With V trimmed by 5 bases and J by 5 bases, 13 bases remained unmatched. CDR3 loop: CASSQTPTGGQETQYF. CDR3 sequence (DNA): TGCGCCAGCAGTCAAACGCCCACAGGGGGCCAGGAGACCCAGTACTTC.

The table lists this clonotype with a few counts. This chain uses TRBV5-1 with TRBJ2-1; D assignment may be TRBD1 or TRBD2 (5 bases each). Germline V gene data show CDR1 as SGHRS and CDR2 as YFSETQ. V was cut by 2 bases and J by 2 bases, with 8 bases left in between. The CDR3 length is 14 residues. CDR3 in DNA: TGCGCCAGCAGCTTCAGGGACCCCTACAATGAGCAGTTCTTC. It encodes CASSFRDPYNEQFF.

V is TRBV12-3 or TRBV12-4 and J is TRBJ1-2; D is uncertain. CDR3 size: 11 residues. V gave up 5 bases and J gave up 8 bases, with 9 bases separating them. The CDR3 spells CASSAYWGYTF. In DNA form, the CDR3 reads TGTGCCAGCAGTGCGTATTGGGGCTACACCTTC.

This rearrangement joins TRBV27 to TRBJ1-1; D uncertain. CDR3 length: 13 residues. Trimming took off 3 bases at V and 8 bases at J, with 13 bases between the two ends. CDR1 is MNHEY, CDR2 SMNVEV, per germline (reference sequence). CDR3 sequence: CASSLVAVGEAFF. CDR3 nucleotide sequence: TGTGCCAGCAGTTTGGTTGCAGTCGGGGAAGCTTTCTTT.

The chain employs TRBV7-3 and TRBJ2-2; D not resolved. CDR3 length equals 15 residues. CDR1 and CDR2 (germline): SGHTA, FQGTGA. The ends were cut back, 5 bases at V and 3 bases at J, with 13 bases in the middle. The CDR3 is CASSPGDGYTGELFF. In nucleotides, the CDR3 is TGTGCCAGCAGCCCCGGAGACGGGTACACCGGGGAGCTGTTTTTT.

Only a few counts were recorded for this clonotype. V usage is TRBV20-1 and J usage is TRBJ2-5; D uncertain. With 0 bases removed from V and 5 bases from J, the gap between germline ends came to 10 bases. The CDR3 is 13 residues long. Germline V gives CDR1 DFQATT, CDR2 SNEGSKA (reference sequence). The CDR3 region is CSARDLIYETQYF. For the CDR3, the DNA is TGCAGTGCTAGAGATCTTATTTACGAGACCCAGTACTTC.

The CDR3 DNA is TGCGCCAGCAGCCTAGGGAGAGGGGGGTTCACCGGGGAGCTGTTTTTT. It codes for CASSLGRGGFTGELFF. V usage is TRBV4-3 and J usage is TRBJ2-2, with D perhaps TRBD1 or TRBD2 (6 bases each). Per germline, CDR1 LGHNA and CDR2 YSLEER. The V gene lost 4 bases and the J gene lost 4 bases, with 16 bases spanning the gap. There are 16 residues in the CDR3.

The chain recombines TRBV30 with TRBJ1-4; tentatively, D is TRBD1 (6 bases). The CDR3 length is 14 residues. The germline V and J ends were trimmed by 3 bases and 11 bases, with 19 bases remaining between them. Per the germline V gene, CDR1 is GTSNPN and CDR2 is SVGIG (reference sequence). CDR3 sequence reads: CAWSDRTGARKLFF. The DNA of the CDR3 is TGTGCCTGGAGCGACCGCACGGGGGCGCGGAAACTGTTTTTT.

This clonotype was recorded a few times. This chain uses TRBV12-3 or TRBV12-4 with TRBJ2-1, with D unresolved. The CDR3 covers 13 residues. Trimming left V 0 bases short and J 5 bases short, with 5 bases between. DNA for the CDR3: TGTGCCAGCAGTTTAGCGGGCCACAATGAGCAGTTCTTC. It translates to CASSLAGHNEQFF.

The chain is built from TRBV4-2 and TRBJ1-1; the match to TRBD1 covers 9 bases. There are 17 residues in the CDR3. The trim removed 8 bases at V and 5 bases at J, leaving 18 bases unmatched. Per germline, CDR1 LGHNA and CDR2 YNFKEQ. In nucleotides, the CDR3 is TGTGCCAGCGGCCCCCGTTTTGACAGGGGGGGAGATACTGAAGCTTTCTTT. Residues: CASGPRFDRGGDTEAFF.

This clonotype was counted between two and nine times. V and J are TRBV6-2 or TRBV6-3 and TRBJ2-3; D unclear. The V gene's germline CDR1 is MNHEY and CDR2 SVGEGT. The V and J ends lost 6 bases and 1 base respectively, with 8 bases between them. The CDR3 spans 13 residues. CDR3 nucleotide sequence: TGTGCCAGCAGACTTCGTCGCACAGATACGCAGTATTTT. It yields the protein CASRLRRTDTQYF.

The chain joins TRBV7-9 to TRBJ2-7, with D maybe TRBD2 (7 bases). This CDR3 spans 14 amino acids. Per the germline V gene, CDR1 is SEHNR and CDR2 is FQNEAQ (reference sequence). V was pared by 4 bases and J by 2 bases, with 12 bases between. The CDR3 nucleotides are TGTGCCAGCAGCTCCAGGGAGGGGGCCTACGAGCAGTACTTC. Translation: CASSSREGAYEQYF. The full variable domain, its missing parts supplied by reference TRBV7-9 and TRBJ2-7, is DTGVSQNPRHKITKRGQNVTFRCDPISEHNRLYWYRQTLGQGPEFLTYFQNEAQLEKSRLLSDRFSAERPKGSFSTLEIQRTEQGDSAMYLCASSSREGAYEQYFGPGTRLTVT.

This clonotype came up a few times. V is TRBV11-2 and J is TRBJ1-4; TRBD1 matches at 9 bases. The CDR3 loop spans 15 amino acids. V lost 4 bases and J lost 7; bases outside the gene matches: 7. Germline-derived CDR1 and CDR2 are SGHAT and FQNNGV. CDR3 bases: TGTGCCAGCAGCTCCTCCGGGACAGGGAGTGAAAAACTGTTTTTT. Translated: CASSSSGTGSEKLFF.

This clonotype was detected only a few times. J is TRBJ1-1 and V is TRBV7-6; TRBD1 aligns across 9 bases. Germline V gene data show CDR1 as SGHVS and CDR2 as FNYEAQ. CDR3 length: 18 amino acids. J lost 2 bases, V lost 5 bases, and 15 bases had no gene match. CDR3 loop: CASSPRQGGIGPNTEAFF. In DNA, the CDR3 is TGTGCCAGCAGCCCCCGACAGGGGGGGATTGGCCCTAACACTGAAGCTTTCTTT.

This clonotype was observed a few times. CDR3 in amino acids: CASSAHGSQETQYF. CDR3 bases: TGTGCCAGCAGCGCGCACGGTAGCCAAGAGACCCAGTACTTC. The rearrangement uses TRBV9 and TRBJ2-5; D remains unclear. The CDR3 contains 14 residues. Germline lookup yields CDR1 SGDLS and CDR2 YYNGEE. V was trimmed by 3 bases and J by 1 base, leaving 10 bases between them.

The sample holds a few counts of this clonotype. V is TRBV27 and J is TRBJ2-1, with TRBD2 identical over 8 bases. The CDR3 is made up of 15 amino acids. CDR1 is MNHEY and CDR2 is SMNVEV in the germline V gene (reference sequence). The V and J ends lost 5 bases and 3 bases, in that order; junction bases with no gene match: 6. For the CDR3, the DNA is TGTGCCAGCAGTCCTCAGCGGGGGAGCTACAATGAGCAGTTCTTC. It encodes CASSPQRGSYNEQFF.

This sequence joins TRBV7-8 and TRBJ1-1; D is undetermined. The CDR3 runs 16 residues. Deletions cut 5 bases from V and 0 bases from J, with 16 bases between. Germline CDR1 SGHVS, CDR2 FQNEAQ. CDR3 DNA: TGTGCCAGCAGCCTAATACTGGGAGCGGTGAACACTGAAGCTTTCTTT. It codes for CASSLILGAVNTEAFF.